This TCR beta chain was sequenced during a study of cytomegalovirus exposure and HLA in healthy donors. Notes on the study in general: A later analysis associated 16,951 TCR beta sequences with HLA alleles at a 0.05 false discovery rate.

Both 60 Vbeta primers and 13 Jbeta primers went into the PCR. The method was immunoSEQ multiplex PCR; TCRdb's version includes in-frame clones alone and lacks a portion of them. The sample comprises under 100,000 clones, 70% to 85% of which are singletons, and under 15% rests with the top ten. Details on this clone: Its antigen is currently unknown.

Sequencing input: PBMCs. The TCR comes from a human donor in good health.

The CDR3 reads CASSYSPTGVQGAQYF. The CDR3 region has the DNA TGTGCCAGCAGTTACTCGCCGACAGGGGTTCAAGGGGCCCAGTACTTC. This chain uses TRBV6-5 with TRBJ2-5, with 8 bases lining up with TRBD1. Per the germline V gene, CDR1 is MNHEY and CDR2 is SVGAGI. V shed 0 bases and J 9 bases; nucleotides not matched to a gene: 12. The CDR3 is 16 amino acids.